The next 31 T cell receptor beta chains were all read from a single sample in a study of blood T cell repertoires in COVID-19 (dated by TCRdb to about 2020). The library was generated by the immunoSEQ multiplex PCR assay. TCRdb limited this immuneACCESS table to in-frame rearrangements with V and J called. A share of clones is missing; checked studies link under half to unresolved V genes, and the rest is unexplained. Recorded for this sample are roughly 250,000 clones; around 89% of them occurred a single time. The biggest ten clones account for under 4.5% of the sample. Sequenced sample: peripheral blood. The source is a man in his 60s who had recovered from COVID-19.

The chain combines TRBV19 with TRBJ2-2, with D maybe TRBD2 (5 bases). CDR1 and CDR2 from the germline V gene are LNHDA and SQIVND (reference sequence). This CDR3 region has 15 residues. V was pared by 1 base and J by 3 bases, with 9 bases between. CDR3 in DNA: TGTGCCAGTAGTATAGGAGGGTCCCACACCGGGGAGCTGTTTTTT. Translating gives CASSIGGSHTGELFF.

The V call is TRBV15, the J call TRBJ1-2, with 8 bases aligning to TRBD1. Germline V lookup: CDR1 LNHNV, CDR2 YYDKDF (reference sequence). With 0 bases clipped from V and 8 bases from J, the junction kept 8 bases outside the gene matches. The CDR3 is 15 amino acids. The CDR3 loop is CATSRDGTTGDGYTF. The CDR3 DNA reads as TGTGCCACCAGCAGAGATGGTACGACAGGGGACGGCTACACCTTC. The full variable domain, its missing parts supplied by reference TRBV15 and TRBJ1-2, is DAMVIQNPRYQVTQFGKPVTLSCSQTLNHNVMYWYQQKSSQAPKLLFHYYDKDFNNEADTPDNFQSRRPNTSFCFLDIRSPGLGDTAMYLCATSRDGTTGDGYTFGSGTRLTVV.

V and J are TRBV18 and TRBJ2-5; weak D call: TRBD2 (7 bases). The germline V and J ends were trimmed by 4 bases and 4 bases, with 19 bases remaining between them. The CDR3 covers 16 residues. The germline gives CDR1 KGHSH, CDR2 LQKENI. As DNA, the CDR3 is TGTGCCAGCTCACTTCGTCTAGCGGAAGGGGGAGAGACCCAGTACTTC. It translates to CASSLRLAEGGETQYF.

The V gene is TRBV25-1, the J gene TRBJ1-1, with 7 bases identical to TRBD1. Germline V gene data show CDR1 as MGHDK and CDR2 as SYGVNS. The ends lost 6 bases at V and 5 bases at J; junction bases unmatched: 6. The CDR3 length is 13 residues. The CDR3 DNA is TGTGCCAGCAGCGGGACAGCCAAGACTGAAGCTTTCTTT. Translation: CASSGTAKTEAFF.

This clone was found once. The V and J genes are TRBV12-5 and TRBJ2-7; weak D call: TRBD1 (6 bases). CDR1 is LGHNT, CDR2 FRNRAP, per germline. The CDR3 length is 14 residues. V gave up 1 base and J gave up 2 bases, with 9 bases separating them. The chain's CDR3 is CASGLGGPTYEQYF. The CDR3 DNA sequence: TGTGCTAGTGGTTTGGGGGGGCCAACCTACGAGCAGTACTTC.

The chain couples TRBV19 to TRBJ1-2; 8 bases fit TRBD1. Germline lookup yields CDR1 LNHDA and CDR2 SQIVND (reference sequence). The J segment lost 5 bases and the V segment lost 4 bases, leaving 6 bases of the junction unmatched. The CDR3 sequence is 14 residues long. The chain's CDR3 is CASSKTGEWYGYTF. DNA of the CDR3: TGTGCCAGTAGTAAGACAGGGGAGTGGTATGGCTACACCTTC.

The DNA of the CDR3 is TGTGCCAGCAGTGAAGCGGGGGGGCACACCGGGGAGCTGTTTTTT. This codes for CASSEAGGHTGELFF. This chain uses TRBV6-1 with TRBJ2-2; perhaps TRBD2 as D (7 bases). V shed 0 bases and J shed 3 bases, with 8 bases lying between them. Per germline, CDR1 MNHNS and CDR2 SASEGT. The CDR3 contains 15 residues.

This chain links TRBV5-1 with TRBJ2-3; D is undetermined. Trimming shortened V by 8 bases and J by 0 bases, and 7 bases separated the two germline ends. CDR1 and CDR2 from the germline V gene are SGHRS and YFSETQ. CDR3 length: 12 residues. The CDR3 loop reads CASRASTDTQYF. In nucleotides, the CDR3 is TGCGCCAGTAGAGCAAGCACAGATACGCAGTATTTT.

V is TRBV2 and J is TRBJ1-1; D is undetermined. The germline V and J ends were trimmed by 7 bases and 0 bases, with 18 bases remaining between them. The CDR3 extends over 16 amino acids. Germline lookup yields CDR1 SNHLY and CDR2 FYNNEI. Here the CDR3 DNA reads TGTGCCAGCAAAAGGATAGGAGCCCGCATGAACACTGAAGCTTTCTTT. The encoded protein is CASKRIGARMNTEAFF.

The chain couples TRBV24-1 to TRBJ1-2; 8 bases match TRBD1. Germline V gives CDR1 KGHDR, CDR2 SFDVKD. Trimming removed 7 bases from V and 8 bases from J; junction bases left unmatched: 11. The CDR3 has 14 amino acids. The CDR3 region has the DNA TGTGCCACCAGCTCTTCGGACAGGGTTAGCGGCTACACCTTC. Its translation: CATSSSDRVSGYTF.

The rearrangement links TRBV9 to TRBJ1-1; D is ambiguous. Germline V gene lookup returns CDR1 SGDLS and CDR2 YYNGEE. V shed 0 bases and J shed 3 bases, with 3 bases lying between them. There are 12 residues in the CDR3. In DNA, the CDR3 is TGTGCCAGCAGCGTAGCCGACACTGAAGCTTTCTTT. Protein sequence: CASSVADTEAFF.

The rearrangement joins TRBV7-8 to TRBJ1-4, with TRBD1 identical over 10 bases. The CDR3 runs 15 residues. With V trimmed by 4 bases and J by 6 bases, 5 bases remained unmatched. Germline V gene lookup returns CDR1 SGHVS and CDR2 FQNEAQ. As DNA, the CDR3 is TGTGCCAGCAGCTCCCAGGACAGGGGGTATGAAAAACTGTTTTTT. Its translation: CASSSQDRGYEKLFF.

The chain employs TRBV19 and TRBJ1-1; 7 positions match TRBD1. V was pared by 5 bases and J by 0 bases, with 6 bases of the junction left unmatched. Germline V lookup: CDR1 LNHDA, CDR2 SQIVND (reference sequence). This CDR3 region has 15 residues. The CDR3 nucleotides are TGTGCCAGTAGTCCGCCGGACAGGATGAACACTGAAGCTTTCTTT. Its translation is CASSPPDRMNTEAFF.

The rearrangement uses TRBV19 and TRBJ2-7; TRBD2 matches 7 bases. The ends lost 3 bases at V and 2 bases at J; junction bases unmatched: 7. Germline V gives CDR1 LNHDA, CDR2 SQIVND (reference sequence). The CDR3 covers 15 residues. CDR3 residues: CASSMGGTLAYEQYF. In DNA, the CDR3 is TGTGCCAGTAGTATGGGAGGGACGTTAGCCTACGAGCAGTACTTC.

The chain recombines TRBV25-1 with TRBJ2-1; D perhaps matches TRBD2 (6 bases). This CDR3 contains 12 residues. Germline loops: CDR1 MGHDK, CDR2 SYGVNS. Trimming shortened V by 6 bases and J by 4 bases, and 7 bases separated the two germline ends. CDR3 nucleotide sequence: TGTGCCAGCAGGGGAGGTTACAATGAGCAGTTCTTC. This codes for CASRGGYNEQFF.

The V call is TRBV5-1, the J call TRBJ2-3, with D perhaps matching TRBD1 (5 bases). Germline V CDR1 and CDR2: SGHRS, YFSETQ. CDR3 length: 15 amino acids. Deletions cut 0 bases from V and 6 bases from J, with 14 bases between. The CDR3 spells CASSLEWGRSDTQYF. The CDR3 DNA reads as TGCGCCAGCAGCTTGGAGTGGGGCCGGTCGGATACGCAGTATTTT.

V usage is TRBV4-2 and J usage is TRBJ2-6, with D unclear. Germline CDR1 and CDR2: LGHNA and YNFKEQ. The CDR3 spans 16 residues. Trimming pared 0 bases from V and 0 bases from J, leaving 6 bases between. This chain's CDR3 is CASSQDTGSGANVLTF. As DNA, the CDR3 is TGTGCCAGCAGCCAAGATACGGGCTCTGGGGCCAACGTCCTGACTTTC.

In nucleotides, the CDR3 is TGTGCCAGTAGTACCGCCGGGACAAGAAATCAGCCCCAGCATTTT. Translation gives CASSTAGTRNQPQHF. This chain connects TRBV19 to TRBJ1-5; tentatively, D is TRBD1 (6 bases). V lost 4 bases and J 4 bases, leaving 14 bases between the germline ends. The CDR3 totals 15 residues. Germline CDR1 and CDR2: LNHDA and SQIVND (reference sequence). The variable domain in full, completed from reference TRBV19 and TRBJ1-5, reads DGGITQSPKYLFRKEGQNVTLSCEQNLNHDAMYWYRQDPGQGLRLIYYSQIVNDFQKGDIAEGYSVSREKKESFPLTVTSAQKNPTAFYLCASSTAGTRNQPQHFGDGTRLSIL.

V and J are TRBV5-6 and TRBJ2-7; a weak D match, TRBD2 (6 bases). Germline CDR1 and CDR2: SGHDT and YYEEEE. With 0 bases removed from V and 2 bases from J, the gap between germline ends came to 18 bases. The CDR3 extends over 17 amino acids. Here the CDR3 reads CASSLDAGSGRAYEQYF. Written as DNA, the CDR3 is TGTGCCAGCAGCTTGGACGCGGGGTCAGGACGTGCCTACGAGCAGTACTTC. The full variable domain, rest sourced from reference TRBV5-6 and TRBJ2-7, is DAGVTQSPTHLIKTRGQQVTLRCSPKSGHDTVSWYQQALGQGPQFIFQYYEEEERQRGNFPDRFSGHQFPNYSSELNVNALLLGDSALYLCASSLDAGSGRAYEQYFGPGTRLTVT.

This clone is a singleton in its sample. The chain uses TRBV6-2 or TRBV6-3 and TRBJ1-5; 7 positions agree with TRBD1. In germline, CDR1 is MNHEY, CDR2 SVGEGT. V trimming: 2 bases; J trimming: 7 bases; junction bases outside the gene matches: 8. The CDR3 is 15 residues long. CDR3 protein: CASSYRAGGGQPQHF. CDR3 DNA: TGTGCCAGCAGTTACCGGGCAGGGGGTGGGCAGCCCCAGCATTTT.

The genes are TRBV27 and TRBJ1-2; TRBD1 aligns across 8 bases. Germline trimming cut 3 bases from V and 7 bases from J; bases unmatched to any gene: 7. CDR1 MNHEY and CDR2 SMNVEV come from the germline V gene (reference sequence). This CDR3 is built from 14 residues. The CDR3 DNA reads TGTGCCAGCAGTTTCGGGACAGGATCGGGTGGCTACACCTTC. Its protein product is CASSFGTGSGGYTF.

This clone came up once. V is TRBV6-5 and J is TRBJ2-1; no definite D call. This CDR3 contains 12 residues. The germline CDR1 and CDR2 sequences are MNHEY and SVGAGI. Trimming left V 0 bases short and J 8 bases short, with 5 bases between. The CDR3 region has the DNA TGTGCCAGCAGTTACTCGGCAGATGAGCAGTTCTTC. Translation: CASSYSADEQFF.

The chain has TRBV19 and TRBJ2-7; no clear D. The CDR3 extends over 15 amino acids. Germline loops: CDR1 LNHDA, CDR2 SQIVND (reference sequence). V lost 3 bases, J lost 6 bases, and 18 bases lay in between. The CDR3 reads CASSIEMWAIREQYF. The DNA of the CDR3 is TGTGCCAGTAGTATTGAAATGTGGGCAATTCGCGAGCAGTACTTC.

The chain combines TRBV6-2 or TRBV6-3 with TRBJ2-3; weak D call: TRBD2 (7 bases). Germline CDR1 is MNHEY and CDR2 is SVGEGT. This CDR3 comprises 15 residues. Trimming took 5 bases from V and 2 from J, leaving 14 bases between them. The CDR3 DNA reads TGTGCCAGCAGTACAGCCCGGGGGGCCACAGATACGCAGTATTTT. Translation gives CASSTARGATDTQYF.

The chain has TRBV5-4 and TRBJ2-7; D call uncertain. The CDR3 runs to 16 residues. Germline CDR1 and CDR2: SGHNT and YYREEE (reference sequence). Trimming left V 0 bases short and J 6 bases short, with 19 bases between. CDR3 region: CASSLEEWAPKTEQYF. In nucleotides, the CDR3 is TGTGCCAGCAGCTTGGAAGAATGGGCACCTAAGACCGAGCAGTACTTC.

The gene calls are TRBV19 and TRBJ1-2; 9 positions match TRBD1. Trimming cost V 7 bases and J 4 bases; bases outside gene matches: 10. The CDR3 covers 15 residues. CDR1 and CDR2 (germline): LNHDA, SQIVND (reference sequence). The CDR3 spells CASTIGQGRGYGYTF. The CDR3 coding sequence is TGTGCCAGTACCATAGGACAGGGGCGTGGCTATGGCTACACCTTC.

This chain uses TRBV6-5 with TRBJ2-5; the D gene is possibly TRBD1 (6 bases). Germline CDR1 MNHEY, CDR2 SVGAGI. The CDR3 runs to 14 residues. V gave up 5 bases and J gave up 0 bases, with 10 bases separating them. CDR3 nucleotides: TGTGCCAGCAGTCGGGACACCTACCAAGAGACCCAGTACTTC. Encoded protein: CASSRDTYQETQYF.

The J gene is TRBJ2-2, the V gene TRBV7-3; 8 bases agree with TRBD2. CDR1 and CDR2 (germline): SGHTA, FQGTGA. This CDR3 is 17 amino acids long. The V gene end was trimmed by 0 bases and the J gene end by 5 bases; junction bases not matched to a gene: 8. DNA for the CDR3: TGTGCCAGCAGCTTAACGGGCCTAGCGGGCGGGACCGGGGAGCTGTTTTTT. Translating gives CASSLTGLAGGTGELFF. The variable domain in full, with the rest retrieved from reference TRBV7-3 and TRBJ2-2, is GAGVSQTPSNKVTEKGKYVELRCDPISGHTALYWYRQSLGQGPEFLIYFQGTGAADDSGLPNDRFFAVRPEGSVSTLKIQRTERGDSAVYLCASSLTGLAGGTGELFFGEGSRLTVL.

J is TRBJ1-3 and V is TRBV4-2; TRBD1 matches 8 bases. Germline CDR1 and CDR2: LGHNA and YNFKEQ. The J segment lost 2 bases and the V segment lost 4 bases, leaving 16 bases of the junction unmatched. There are 19 residues in the CDR3. In DNA, the CDR3 is TGTGCCAGCAGCCCCCTTCTCTCCCAGGGGGCTTACCCTGGAAACACCATATATTTT. Amino acids: CASSPLLSQGAYPGNTIYF.

This chain joins TRBV6-5 and TRBJ1-1; D perhaps matches TRBD1 (6 bases). The length of the CDR3 is 14 residues. V was pared by 10 bases and J by 5 bases, with 20 bases between. The germline V gene encodes CDR1 MNHEY and CDR2 SVGAGI. The CDR3 DNA reads as TGTGCCACCTCCCCGACAACAGGGAGAACTGAAGCTTTCTTT. Translated: CATSPTTGRTEAFF.

The chain carries TRBV18 and TRBJ1-5; D is possibly TRBD1 (5 bases). V lost 1 base, J lost 4 bases, and 8 bases lay in between. The CDR3 length is 14 residues. The germline V gene encodes CDR1 KGHSH and CDR2 LQKENI. The CDR3 reads CASSPRGGNQPQHF. The CDR3 bases are TGTGCCAGCTCACCACGCGGGGGAAATCAGCCCCAGCATTTT.